Given below is one T cell receptor (beta chain) in context. Its antigen is unidentified. Breast cancer patients provided tissue from their axillary draining lymph nodes. The record originates from a study of breast tumors, draining lymph nodes, adjacent tissues. From the multiplex PCR reads, TCRdb called clonotypes with MiXCR, one entry per CDR3 protein. The table lists some 250,000 distinct CDR3 sequences, under 40% of them singletons. Germline CDR1 is LNHDA and CDR2 is SQIVND (reference sequence). This CDR3 comprises 17 residues. V was pared by 0 bases and J by 4 bases, with 5 bases of the junction left unmatched. Study conclusions and caveats: Compared with lymph nodes, tumors were less diverse; compared with nontumor tissue, more. Luminal-like breast cancer showed significantly greater tumor-nontumor repertoire similarity than basal-like breast cancer did.

This clonotype was sampled from a female donor with breast cancer. Some clones in this sample may be carry-over from other donors' samples. The chain recombines TRBV19 with TRBJ1-5, with 11 bases that match TRBD1. What was sequenced was axillary lymph node tissue. The CDR3 sequence is CASSIDLGTGGNQPQHF. In nucleotides, the CDR3 is TGTGCCAGTAGTATAGATCTAGGGACAGGGGGTAATCAGCCCCAGCATTTT.